This T cell receptor (beta chain) came from a study of blood T cell repertoires in COVID-19. Study-wide context: COVID-19 samples from acute and convalescent phases originated in the United States, Italy and Spain. PBMCs, B-cell-depleted T cells, or T cells provided the cDNA or gDNA that made up the material.

In the original processing: From reference gene primer amplification, estimates of nucleated cell counts were derived. The repertoire was sequenced with immunoSEQ multiplex PCR; TCRdb's copy has only in-frame clones and lacks some. The DNA was the basis for D and trimming; V, J and clone size are from that table. The sample records about 210,000 clones, about 90% being singletons. The CDR3 is made up of 15 amino acids. CDR1 is LGHDT and CDR2 is YNNKEL in the germline V gene (reference sequence). Trimming at V came to 4 bases and at J to 5 bases, leaving 4 bases not matched to a gene. This TCR was recovered from a man aged 25-45 years with acute or convalescent COVID-19. V is TRBV3-1 (or the pseudogene TRBV3-2) and J is TRBJ2-1; 11 nucleotides agree with TRBD2. The sequenced sample was peripheral blood. CDR3 residues: CASSPLGLADNEQFF. CDR3 coding DNA: TGTGCCAGCAGCCCATTGGGACTAGCGGACAATGAGCAGTTCTTC.